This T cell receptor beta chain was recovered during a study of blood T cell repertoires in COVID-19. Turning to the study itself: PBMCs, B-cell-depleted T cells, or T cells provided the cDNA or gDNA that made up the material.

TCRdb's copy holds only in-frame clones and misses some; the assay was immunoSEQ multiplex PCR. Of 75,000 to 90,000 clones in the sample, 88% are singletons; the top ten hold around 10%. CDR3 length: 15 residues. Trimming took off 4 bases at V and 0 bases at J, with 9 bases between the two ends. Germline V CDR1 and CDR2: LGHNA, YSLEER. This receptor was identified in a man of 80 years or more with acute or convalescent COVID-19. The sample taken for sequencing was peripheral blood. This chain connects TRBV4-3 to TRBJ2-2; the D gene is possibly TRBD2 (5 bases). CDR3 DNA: TGCGCCAGCAGCCTCCTAGCTGCGAACACCGGGGAGCTGTTTTTT. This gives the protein CASSLLAANTGELFF.